This T cell receptor (beta chain) comes out of a study of cytomegalovirus exposure and HLA in healthy donors. Study-level points and caveats: When analyzed later, a missense DCLRE1C variant was found to be linked to TCR beta V- and J-gene trimming. Associated with HLA alleles at 0.05 false discovery rate in a later analysis were some 18,000 TCR beta sequences. Rarity held for most TCR sequences, but there were some public TCRs that occurred in many donors. Upon later analysis, HLA-associated TCR beta chains proved more clonally expanded than other, equally common chains.

13 Jbeta primers and 60 Vbeta primers were used for the PCR. Method: immunoSEQ multiplex PCR; TCRdb's copy keeps in-frame clones and lacks some. The top ten clones hold roughly 4% of a sample with about 130,000 clones, 81% of them seen once. With regard to this clone: Its antigen remains unidentified.

The germline V and J ends were trimmed by 5 bases and 1 base, with 14 bases remaining between them. The CDR3 sequence is 15 residues long. Germline assignment: CDR1 MNHEY and CDR2 SMNVEV (reference sequence). The specimen sequenced was PBMCs. The rearrangement uses TRBV27 and TRBJ1-2, with D possibly TRBD1 on 5 matching bases. This receptor was taken from a man aged 18 to 30 in good health and CMV-seropositive. The CDR3 nucleotides are TGTGCCAGCAGTCCCCAGACAGCCTTTAACTATGGCTACACCTTC. It yields the protein CASSPQTAFNYGYTF.